The 27 T cell receptor beta chains below come from one sample, sequenced in a study of T cell changes during pregnancy in multiple sclerosis. Only in-frame clones appear in the TCRdb table, and some are missing; sequencing was by immunoSEQ multiplex PCR. The data show roughly 40,000 clones, roughly 90% seen once. This specimen consisted of CD8+ T cells from peripheral blood mononuclear cells, obtained before pregnancy. The origin of the receptors is a female donor with multiple sclerosis, enrolled in a pregnancy study.

The CDR3 DNA reads TGTGCCAGCAACCATCTCTCCCCTGGGGGAGGCTATGGCTACACCTTC. Protein product: CASNHLSPGGGYGYTF. This chain uses TRBV6-6 with TRBJ1-2; D is possibly TRBD1 (5 bases). V was cut by 7 bases and J by 4 bases, with 22 bases left in between. This CDR3 is 16 amino acids long. The germline gives CDR1 MNHNY, CDR2 SVGAGI (reference sequence).

The chain couples TRBV19 to TRBJ2-7; maybe TRBD1 (5 bases). V gave up 0 bases and J gave up 1 base, with 16 bases separating them. The CDR3 contains 17 residues. Germline CDR1 LNHDA, CDR2 SQIVND (reference sequence). CDR3 region: CASSIDIWAGRSYEQYF. The CDR3 nucleotides read TGTGCCAGTAGTATAGATATTTGGGCAGGGCGGTCCTACGAGCAGTACTTC.

This rearrangement joins TRBV6-5 to TRBJ2-7, with TRBD1 matching over 9 bases. The ends lost 5 bases at V and 6 bases at J; junction bases unmatched: 8. CDR3 length: 14 residues. Per the germline V gene, CDR1 is MNHEY and CDR2 is SVGAGI. This CDR3 reads CASSQTGGGGEQYF. The CDR3, as DNA: TGTGCCAGCAGTCAGACAGGGGGAGGTGGCGAGCAGTACTTC.

The chain carries TRBV7-6 and TRBJ2-7, with TRBD1 matching 11 bases. The J segment lost 3 bases and the V segment lost 5 bases, leaving 6 bases of the junction unmatched. The V gene's germline CDR1 is SGHVS and CDR2 FNYEAQ. The CDR3 is 15 residues long. CDR3 nucleotide sequence: TGTGCCAGCAGCCCCGGACAGGGGGCTCTCTACGAGCAGTACTTC. This encodes CASSPGQGALYEQYF. The full variable domain, completed using reference TRBV7-6 and TRBJ2-7, is GAGVSQSPRYKVTKRGQDVALRCDPISGHVSLYWYRQALGQGPEFLTYFNYEAQQDKSGLPNDRFSAERPEGSISTLTIQRTEQRDSAMYRCASSPGQGALYEQYFGPGTRLTVT.

The rearrangement links TRBV9 to TRBJ2-2; D is unresolved. Looked up from germline, CDR1 is SGDLS and CDR2 is YYNGEE. V was clipped by 3 bases and J by 1 base, with 19 bases between them. The CDR3 has 18 residues. The CDR3 DNA reads as TGTGCCAGCAGCGGGCCACTCGTCAAAACGGGGAACACCGGGGAGCTGTTTTTT. This gives the protein CASSGPLVKTGNTGELFF.

By proportion, this clone is medium-sized (0.01 to 0.1%). The chain links TRBV25-1 to TRBJ2-2; 9 nucleotides align to TRBD1. This CDR3 spans 17 amino acids. J lost 0 bases, V lost 6 bases, and 8 bases had no gene match. Germline assignment: CDR1 MGHDK and CDR2 SYGVNS. The CDR3 nucleotides are TGTGCCAGCAGGCCATACAGGGGGCCTCCGAACACCGGGGAGCTGTTTTTT. This translates into CASRPYRGPPNTGELFF. Looking up the rest from reference TRBV25-1 and TRBJ2-2 gives the full variable domain: EADIYQTPRYLVIGTGKKITLECSQTMGHDKMYWYQQDPGMELHLIHYSYGVNSTEKGDLSSESTVSRIRTEHFPLTLESARPSHTSQYLCASRPYRGPPNTGELFFGEGSRLTVL.

The chain recombines TRBV7-8 with TRBJ2-7; unclear D gene. V was trimmed by 1 base and J by 4 bases, leaving 5 bases between them. The germline V gene encodes CDR1 SGHVS and CDR2 FQNEAQ. The length of the CDR3 is 12 residues. Here the CDR3 reads CASSLDFYEQYF. The DNA of the CDR3 is TGTGCCAGCAGCTTAGACTTTTACGAGCAGTACTTC.

The V call is TRBV6-1, the J call TRBJ1-2, with 7 bases identical to TRBD1. Germline V gene data show CDR1 as MNHNS and CDR2 as SASEGT. CDR3 size: 16 residues. Germline trimming cut 3 bases from V and 0 bases from J; bases unmatched to any gene: 7. CDR3 sequence reads: CASSDGTASSNYGYTF. CDR3 coding DNA: TGTGCCAGCAGTGACGGGACAGCTTCATCTAACTATGGCTACACCTTC.

The chain joins TRBV7-2 to TRBJ2-3, with TRBD2 identical over 10 bases. CDR1 is SGHTA, CDR2 FQGNSA, per germline. The CDR3 is 18 amino acids. The V segment lost 4 bases and the J segment 0 bases; nucleotides outside the gene matches: 10. In DNA, the CDR3 is TGTGCCAGCAGCTCCACCGACCTAGCGGGAGTCAGCACAGATACGCAGTATTTT. Encoded protein: CASSSTDLAGVSTDTQYF.

The chain is built from TRBV6-4 and TRBJ2-1; a possible D gene is TRBD2 (5 bases). Germline V gene sequence: CDR1 MRHNA, CDR2 SNTAGT. This CDR3 region has 13 residues. Deletions cut 5 bases from V and 7 bases from J, with 12 bases between. This CDR3 reads CASSSGIGNEQFF. The CDR3, as DNA: TGTGCCAGCAGTTCCGGGATCGGAAATGAGCAGTTCTTC.

In this sample, this clone turned up once. The CDR3 is CASSLLLGQGQPQHF. The CDR3 DNA reads as TGTGCCAGCAGCTTATTGCTAGGCCAGGGCCAGCCCCAGCATTTT. V and J are TRBV7-2 and TRBJ1-5, with D possibly being TRBD1 (5 bases). The CDR3 spans 15 residues. With 2 bases removed from V and 7 bases from J, the gap between germline ends came to 15 bases. CDR1 and CDR2 (germline): SGHTA, FQGNSA.

The chain combines TRBV29-1 with TRBJ2-1, with 8 nucleotides matching TRBD1. Germline CDR1 reads SQVTM; CDR2 reads ANQGSEA. Trimming removed 6 bases from V and 2 bases from J; junction bases left unmatched: 3. This CDR3 comprises 13 residues. The CDR3 nucleotides are TGCAGCGTCTCGACAGGGGCCTACAATGAGCAGTTCTTC. Protein: CSVSTGAYNEQFF.

The chain links TRBV28 to TRBJ2-7; TRBD2 agrees at 7 bases. V was clipped by 7 bases and J by 6 bases; unmatched bases: 9. The CDR3 length is 13 residues. Germline V gene lookup returns CDR1 MDHEN and CDR2 SYDVKM. CDR3 nucleotides: TGTGCCAGCACCCTGGGGGGGGTGGCCGAGCAGTACTTC. It yields the protein CASTLGGVAEQYF.

This clone has a handful of counts. This rearrangement joins TRBV7-8 to TRBJ2-7; D unclear. The CDR3 has 14 residues. V lost 1 base and J 6 bases, leaving 13 bases between the germline ends. The germline V gene encodes CDR1 SGHVS and CDR2 FQNEAQ. The CDR3 is CASSLGQESSEQYF. As DNA, the CDR3 is TGTGCCAGCAGCTTAGGCCAGGAAAGTAGCGAGCAGTACTTC.

The CDR3: CASSKQGTNEQYF. The CDR3, as DNA: TGTGCCAGCAGTAAACAGGGGACAAACGAGCAGTACTTC. The V and J genes are TRBV6-5 and TRBJ2-7; TRBD1 agrees at 7 bases. The CDR3 length is 13 residues. CDR1 and CDR2 from the germline V gene are MNHEY and SVGAGI. V shed 5 bases and J 5 bases; nucleotides not matched to a gene: 6.

The rearrangement links TRBV7-3 to TRBJ2-1, with 7 bases lining up with TRBD2. The V and J ends lost 0 bases and 7 bases, in that order; junction bases with no gene match: 6. The CDR3 spans 15 residues. Germline V lookup: CDR1 SGHTA, CDR2 FQGTGA. The chain's CDR3 is CASSLTSGILNEQFF. DNA of the CDR3: TGTGCCAGCAGCTTAACAAGCGGGATACTTAATGAGCAGTTCTTC. Looking up the rest from reference TRBV7-3 and TRBJ2-1 gives the full variable domain: GAGVSQTPSNKVTEKGKYVELRCDPISGHTALYWYRQSLGQGPEFLIYFQGTGAADDSGLPNDRFFAVRPEGSVSTLKIQRTERGDSAVYLCASSLTSGILNEQFFGPGTRLTVL.

The chain recombines TRBV15 with TRBJ2-7; D perhaps matches TRBD2 (5 bases). Germline CDR1 LNHNV, CDR2 YYDKDF (reference sequence). The CDR3 sequence is 16 residues long. Trimming stripped 0 bases from V and 0 bases from J, with 12 bases between. This CDR3 is CATSRDQDSSSYEQYF. CDR3 nucleotide sequence: TGTGCCACCAGCAGAGATCAGGACTCTAGCTCCTACGAGCAGTACTTC.

The chain combines TRBV19 with TRBJ2-1; 8 bases align to TRBD1. With 5 bases clipped from V and 6 bases from J, the junction kept 12 bases outside the gene matches. Germline V gene sequence: CDR1 LNHDA, CDR2 SQIVND (reference sequence). CDR3 length: 16 amino acids. CDR3 sequence (DNA): TGTGCCAGTAGTCGCCAACCGGGACAGGCGCTCAATGAGCAGTTCTTC. It codes for CASSRQPGQALNEQFF.

This chain joins TRBV5-1 and TRBJ2-1; 8 bases line up with TRBD2. V was pared by 1 base and J by 7 bases, with 13 bases of the junction left unmatched. This CDR3 comprises 17 residues. Germline V gene data show CDR1 as SGHRS and CDR2 as YFSETQ. CDR3 sequence: CASSLRGAGAFRNEQFF. CDR3 in DNA: TGCGCCAGCAGCTTGAGAGGAGCGGGAGCCTTTAGAAATGAGCAGTTCTTC.

The J gene is TRBJ2-2, the V gene TRBV5-6, with 12 bases that match TRBD2. Germline V gene data show CDR1 as SGHDT and CDR2 as YYEEEE. With V trimmed by 3 bases and J by 4 bases, 7 bases remained unmatched. This CDR3 comprises 17 residues. The CDR3 here is CASSSGTSGFGTGELFF. The CDR3 DNA is TGTGCCAGCAGCTCCGGGACTAGCGGGTTTGGCACCGGGGAGCTGTTTTTT. Looking up the rest from reference TRBV5-6 and TRBJ2-2 gives the full variable domain: DAGVTQSPTHLIKTRGQQVTLRCSPKSGHDTVSWYQQALGQGPQFIFQYYEEEERQRGNFPDRFSGHQFPNYSSELNVNALLLGDSALYLCASSSGTSGFGTGELFFGEGSRLTVL.

The chain recombines TRBV5-5 with TRBJ2-7, with a weak D call TRBD2 (5 bases). Germline loops: CDR1 SGHKS, CDR2 YYEKEE (reference sequence). The CDR3 extends over 18 amino acids. V was clipped by 4 bases and J by 0 bases, with 23 bases between them. Written as DNA, the CDR3 is TGTGCCAGCAGCCCGGACCTCCGGGGAGTCCCGGACTCCTACGAGCAGTACTTC. Translating it yields CASSPDLRGVPDSYEQYF.

The rearrangement uses TRBV10-3 and TRBJ2-3; 11 bases are a match to TRBD2. CDR3 length equals 17 residues. Germline CDR1 reads ENHRY; CDR2 reads SYGVKD. V lost 10 bases, J lost 1 base, and 13 bases stayed unmatched. CDR3 region: CATGELAGVLGTDTQYF. The CDR3 DNA is TGTGCCACAGGGGAACTAGCGGGAGTGTTGGGCACAGATACGCAGTATTTT.

V is TRBV27 and J is TRBJ2-1, with D unclear. V was clipped by 3 bases and J by 4 bases, with 13 bases between them. This CDR3 spans 15 amino acids. Germline CDR1 is MNHEY and CDR2 is SMNVEV (reference sequence). Written as DNA, the CDR3 is TGTGCCAGCAGTTTGTCTGGCGGATCTTACAATGAGCAGTTCTTC. Encoded protein: CASSLSGGSYNEQFF.

V and J are TRBV29-1 and TRBJ2-7; TRBD2 matches at 7 bases. CDR3 length: 15 residues. J gave up 1 base and V 0 bases, and 6 bases lay outside the gene matches. CDR1 and CDR2 from the germline V gene are SQVTM and ANQGSEA. In DNA form, the CDR3 reads TGCAGCGTTGAAGATGATACGCGGGAGTCCTACGAGCAGTACTTC. Protein sequence: CSVEDDTRESYEQYF.

The V gene is TRBV5-4, the J gene TRBJ2-7; TRBD2 is a possible D gene (5 bases). Per germline, CDR1 SGHNT and CDR2 YYREEE (reference sequence). Trimming took 1 base from V and 0 from J, leaving 8 bases between them. The CDR3 is 14 amino acids. The CDR3 sequence is CASSLYRGSYEQYF. The CDR3 DNA sequence: TGTGCCAGCAGCTTGTACCGGGGCTCCTACGAGCAGTACTTC.

This chain joins TRBV7-6 and TRBJ2-1; 14 positions agree with TRBD2. CDR1 SGHVS and CDR2 FNYEAQ come from the germline V gene. Trimming cost V 3 bases and J 7 bases; bases outside gene matches: 17. The CDR3 spans 20 residues. The CDR3 spells CASSFPSGTSGSIASNEQFF. CDR3 bases: TGTGCCAGCAGCTTCCCTTCCGGGACTAGCGGGAGTATTGCATCGAATGAGCAGTTCTTC.

This chain joins TRBV6-1 and TRBJ2-7; D is possibly TRBD2 (5 bases). Germline-derived CDR1 and CDR2 are MNHNS and SASEGT. The CDR3 has 16 residues. Trimming cost V 0 bases and J 3 bases, with 15 bases left between them. The CDR3 protein is CASSEAVASPHYEQYF. As DNA, the CDR3 is TGTGCCAGCAGTGAAGCGGTGGCTAGCCCCCACTACGAGCAGTACTTC.